The next 3 T cell receptor beta chains were all read from a single sample in a study of technical replicates of blood from several donors. Produced via immunoSEQ multiplex PCR; TCRdb's table is partial and in-frame only. The sample records 70,000 to 85,000 clones, approximately 97% being singletons. Sequenced input: T cells isolated from PBMCs. The origin of the receptors is a human donor in good health.

The chain employs TRBV6-1 and TRBJ1-1; D uncertain. CDR1 is MNHNS, CDR2 SASEGT, per germline. The V end lost 10 bases, the J end lost 9 bases, and 27 bases lay between the germline ends. This CDR3 is built from 15 residues. The CDR3 DNA reads as TGTGCCACGACGGTCCAGGTAGGAGGGAGCGAGAAAGCTTTCTTT. Its protein product is CATTVQVGGSEKAFF.

This chain connects TRBV18 to TRBJ2-6; D remains unclear. Germline V CDR1 and CDR2: KGHSH, LQKENI. V shed 2 bases and J shed 0 bases, with 5 bases lying between them. The length of the CDR3 is 15 residues. CDR3 nucleotide sequence: TGTGCCAGCTCACCAATCGGCTCTGGGGCCAACGTCCTGACTTTC. It is translated as CASSPIGSGANVLTF.

The genes are TRBV7-9 and TRBJ1-2; the D is unclear. The germline CDR1 and CDR2 sequences are SEHNR and FQNEAQ (reference sequence). CDR3 length: 11 residues. Deletions cut 5 bases from V and 5 bases from J, with 6 bases between. Written as DNA, the CDR3 is TGTGCCAGCAGCGGAGCGTATGGCTACACCTTC. Residues: CASSGAYGYTF. The full variable domain, in which reference TRBV7-9 and TRBJ1-2 provide the parts outside the CDR3, is DTGVSQNPRHKITKRGQNVTFRCDPISEHNRLYWYRQTLGQGPEFLTYFQNEAQLEKSRLLSDRFSAERPKGSFSTLEIQRTEQGDSAMYLCASSGAYGYTFGSGTRLTVV.